The clone carrying this T cell receptor beta chain was detected once. Its specificity is unknown. Trimming pared 5 bases from V and 7 bases from J, leaving 12 bases between. CDR3 length: 13 amino acids. Per the germline V gene, CDR1 is LGHNA and CDR2 is YSLEER. The data stem from a study of OX40 agonist ivuxolimab in advanced cancers. Data came from immunoSEQ multiplex PCR; TCRdb stores just in-frame clones and leaves some out. Found here are 52,000 or so clones, 84% of them singletons; the top ten hold about 0.65%. Overall study findings and caveats: Clonal expansion was seen in CD4+ and CD8+ blood T cells by week 6 at 0.1 to 3.0 mg/kg.

The clonotype originates from an adult with an advanced solid tumor such as melanoma, head and neck, liver or kidney cancer. The chain links TRBV4-3 to TRBJ1-5; D uncertain. Specimen: CD4+ or CD8+ T cells sorted from blood, collected in a trial of the OX40 agonist ivuxolimab. The chain's CDR3 is CASSYGRSQPQHF. The DNA of the CDR3 is TGCGCCAGCAGCTATGGTCGGTCCCAGCCCCAGCATTTT.